The 10 T cell receptor beta chains listed next were all sequenced from one sample in a study of STAT3 mutations in large granular lymphocyte leukemia. Study findings and constraints: In T-cell large granular lymphocyte leukemia, about half of patients showed multiple immunodominant subclonotypes.

The table came from immunoSEQ multiplex PCR; TCRdb's copy has only in-frame clones and leaves some out. Of roughly 9,400 clones in the sample, more than 85% are singletons; the top ten hold approximately 71%. No antigens are known for them. The source material was peripheral blood mononuclear cells. The source is a man aged 60 to 75 with T-cell large granular lymphocyte leukemia. Some clones in this sample may be carry-over from other donors' samples.

This chain connects TRBV19 to TRBJ1-2; maybe TRBD1 (5 bases). Trimming took off 5 bases at V and 4 bases at J, with 20 bases between the two ends. Germline loops: CDR1 LNHDA, CDR2 SQIVND (reference sequence). The CDR3 is 16 residues long. CDR3 coding DNA: TGTGCCAGTAGTCCAAGGGGAGCAGGGATCATCTATGGCTACACCTTC. Residues: CASSPRGAGIIYGYTF.

The chain uses TRBV5-4 and TRBJ2-1; 9 bases are a match to TRBD2. The CDR3 spans 15 residues. Losses at the gene ends were 4 bases for V and 6 bases for J; bases not matched to a gene: 8. Germline V gene lookup returns CDR1 SGHNT and CDR2 YYREEE (reference sequence). The DNA for the CDR3 is TGTGCCAGCAGCGCCCGGACTAGCGACACCAATGAGCAGTTCTTC. Translation: CASSARTSDTNEQFF.

This rearrangement joins TRBV10-2 to TRBJ1-1; 7 positions agree with TRBD1. The germline gives CDR1 WSHSY, CDR2 SAAADI. After removal of 7 bases from V and 3 bases from J, the junction contained 5 bases not matched to a gene. This CDR3 contains 13 residues. CDR3 sequence: CASTKDRHTEAFF. CDR3 in DNA: TGCGCCAGCACCAAGGACAGGCACACTGAAGCTTTCTTT.

V is TRBV6-6 and J is TRBJ2-2; D is tentatively TRBD1 or TRBD2 (5 bases each). This CDR3 comprises 15 residues. Between the trimmed V and J ends, which lost 6 bases and 7 bases, there was a span of 18 bases. CDR1 and CDR2 from the germline V gene are MNHNY and SVGAGI (reference sequence). CDR3 residues: CASSPRGGGGGELFF. CDR3 nucleotide sequence: TGTGCCAGCAGCCCCCGTGGGGGTGGGGGCGGGGAGCTGTTTTTT.

This clone was counted a single time. The V call is TRBV5-4, the J call TRBJ2-7; 8 bases fit TRBD2. Trimming removed 1 base from V and 5 bases from J; junction bases left unmatched: 5. This CDR3 has 14 amino acids. Germline CDR1 and CDR2: SGHNT and YYREEE (reference sequence). The DNA of the CDR3 is TGTGCCAGCAGCTTGTTACTAGCGGAGGACGAGCAGTACTTC. This gives the protein CASSLLLAEDEQYF. Looking up the rest from reference TRBV5-4 and TRBJ2-7 gives the full variable domain: ETGVTQSPTHLIKTRGQQVTLRCSSQSGHNTVSWYQQALGQGPQFIFQYYREEENGRGNFPPRFSGLQFPNYSSELNVNALELDDSALYLCASSLLLAEDEQYFGPGTRLTVT.

The chain employs TRBV23-1 and TRBJ1-6, with D tentatively TRBD1 (5 bases). TRBV23-1 is recorded as an ORF, its role being uncertain. V was trimmed by 0 bases and J by 0 bases, leaving 9 bases between them. The CDR3 has 17 residues. As DNA, the CDR3 is TGCGCCAGCAGTCAATCTGGAGACAGCTCCTATAATTCACCCCTCCACTTT. As protein: CASSQSGDSSYNSPLHF.

The chain employs TRBV5-1 and TRBJ2-6, with D perhaps matching TRBD2 (5 bases). The germline V gene encodes CDR1 SGHRS and CDR2 YFSETQ. V was clipped by 5 bases and J by 0 bases, with 12 bases between them. CDR3 length: 16 amino acids. The CDR3 reads CASREAVASGANVLTF. In DNA form, the CDR3 reads TGCGCCAGCAGGGAGGCGGTGGCCTCTGGGGCCAACGTCCTGACTTTC.

The V gene is TRBV6-1, the J gene TRBJ2-7, with a tentative D call TRBD1 (6 bases). This CDR3 has 15 amino acids. Trimming pared 5 bases from V and 0 bases from J, leaving 14 bases between. From germline, CDR1 is MNHNS and CDR2 SASEGT. The DNA of the CDR3 is TGTGCCAGCAGTCGAACAGGGTCGAACTCCTACGAGCAGTACTTC. Translation: CASSRTGSNSYEQYF.

V and J are TRBV5-1 and TRBJ2-5; D is possibly TRBD2 (7 bases). Germline assignment: CDR1 SGHRS and CDR2 YFSETQ. The CDR3 totals 17 residues. The V and J ends lost 4 bases and 1 base respectively, with 20 bases between them. The CDR3 reads CASSRTGGGSSQETQYF. The CDR3 DNA reads TGCGCCAGCAGCCGCACGGGGGGCGGGAGTTCCCAAGAGACCCAGTACTTC.

V is TRBV5-4 and J is TRBJ2-3; maybe TRBD2 (7 bases). The V and J ends lost 0 bases and 2 bases respectively, with 10 bases between them. In germline, CDR1 is SGHNT, CDR2 YYREEE (reference sequence). CDR3 length: 15 amino acids. The CDR3 DNA reads TGTGCCAGCAGCTTGGTCGCGGGGGCCACAGATACGCAGTATTTT. It codes for CASSLVAGATDTQYF.